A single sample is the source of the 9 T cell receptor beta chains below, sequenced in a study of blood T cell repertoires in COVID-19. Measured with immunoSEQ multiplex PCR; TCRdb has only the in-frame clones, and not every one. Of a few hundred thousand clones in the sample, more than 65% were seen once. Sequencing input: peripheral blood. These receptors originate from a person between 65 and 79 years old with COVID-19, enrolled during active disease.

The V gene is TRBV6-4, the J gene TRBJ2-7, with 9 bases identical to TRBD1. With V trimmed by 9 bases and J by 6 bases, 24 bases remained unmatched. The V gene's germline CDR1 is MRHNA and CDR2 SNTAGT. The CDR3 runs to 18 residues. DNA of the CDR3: TGTGCCAGGCTCCGGGACAGGGATTCACTAACTCCGCCATGCGAGCAGTACTTC. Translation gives CARLRDRDSLTPPCEQYF.

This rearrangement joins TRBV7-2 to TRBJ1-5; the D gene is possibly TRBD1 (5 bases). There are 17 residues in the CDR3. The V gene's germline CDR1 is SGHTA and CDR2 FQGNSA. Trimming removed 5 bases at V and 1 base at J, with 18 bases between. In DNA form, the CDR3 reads TGTGCCAGCAGCGACTCTCGGGCAGGGTACAGCAATCAGCCCCAGCATTTT. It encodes CASSDSRAGYSNQPQHF.

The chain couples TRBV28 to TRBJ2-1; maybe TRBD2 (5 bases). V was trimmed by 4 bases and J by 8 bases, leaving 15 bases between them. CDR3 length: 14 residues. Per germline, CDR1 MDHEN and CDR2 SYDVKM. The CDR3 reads CASSSPTLRDEQFF. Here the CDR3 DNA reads TGTGCCAGCAGTTCCCCTACTTTGAGGGATGAGCAGTTCTTC.

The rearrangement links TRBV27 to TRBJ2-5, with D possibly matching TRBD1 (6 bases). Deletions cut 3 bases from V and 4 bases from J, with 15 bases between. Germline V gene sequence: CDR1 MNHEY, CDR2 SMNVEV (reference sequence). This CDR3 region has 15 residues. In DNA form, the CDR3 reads TGTGCCAGCAGTTTGTTTGGGGGCCGAGGAGAGACCCAGTACTTC. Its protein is CASSLFGGRGETQYF.

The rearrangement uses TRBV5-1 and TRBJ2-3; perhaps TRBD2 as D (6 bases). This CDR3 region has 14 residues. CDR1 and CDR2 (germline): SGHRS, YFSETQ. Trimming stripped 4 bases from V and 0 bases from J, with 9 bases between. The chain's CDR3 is CASSTGTSTDTQYF. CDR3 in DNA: TGCGCCAGCAGCACCGGGACTAGCACAGATACGCAGTATTTT. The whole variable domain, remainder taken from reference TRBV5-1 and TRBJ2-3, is KAGVTQTPRYLIKTRGQQVTLSCSPISGHRSVSWYQQTPGQGLQFLFEYFSETQRNKGNFPGRFSGRQFSNSRSEMNVSTLELGDSALYLCASSTGTSTDTQYFGPGTRLTVL.

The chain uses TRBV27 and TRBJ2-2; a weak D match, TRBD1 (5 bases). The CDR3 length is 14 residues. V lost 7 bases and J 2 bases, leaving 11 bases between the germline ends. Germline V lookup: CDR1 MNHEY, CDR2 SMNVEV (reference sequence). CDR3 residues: CASTGAVNTGELFF. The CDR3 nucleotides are TGTGCCAGCACTGGGGCGGTCAACACCGGGGAGCTGTTTTTT.

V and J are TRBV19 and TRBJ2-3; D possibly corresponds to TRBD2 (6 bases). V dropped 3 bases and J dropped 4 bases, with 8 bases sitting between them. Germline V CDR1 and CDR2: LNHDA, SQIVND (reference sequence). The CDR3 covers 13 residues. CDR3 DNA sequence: TGTGCCAGTAGTATGGAGGGTCCAGATACGCAGTATTTT. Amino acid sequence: CASSMEGPDTQYF.

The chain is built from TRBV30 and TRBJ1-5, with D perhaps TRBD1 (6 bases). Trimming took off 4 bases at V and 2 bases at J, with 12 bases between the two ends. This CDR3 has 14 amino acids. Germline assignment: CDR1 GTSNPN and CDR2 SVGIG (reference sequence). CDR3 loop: CAWNTRGRNQPQHF. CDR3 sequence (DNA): TGTGCCTGGAATACCAGGGGCCGCAATCAGCCCCAGCATTTT.

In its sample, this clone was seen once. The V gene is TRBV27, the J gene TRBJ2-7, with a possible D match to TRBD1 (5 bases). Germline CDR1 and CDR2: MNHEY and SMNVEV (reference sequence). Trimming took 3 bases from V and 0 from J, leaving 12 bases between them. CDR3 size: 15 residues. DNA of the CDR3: TGTGCCAGCAGTTTCCACAGGAGCCCCTCCTACGAGCAGTACTTC. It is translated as CASSFHRSPSYEQYF.